These T cell receptor beta chains were read from a single sample in a study of relationships among human T cell subsets. TCRdb fed the multiplex PCR reads into MiXCR, producing one record per CDR3 protein. The sample includes 13,000 to 15,000 distinct CDR3 sequences, 50% to 75% of them seen just once. Sequencing input: Tregs sorted from blood. The receptors stem from a man aged 40-50 years in good health. Both conserved end residues are part of each CDR3. A D gene is named only where the DNA matches it firmly. Rows give clone size only sometimes, using once, few, many, or a class for an expanded clone.

V	size	J	D	DNA	CDR3
TRBV6-5	.	TRBJ2-5	.	TGTGCCAGCAGCACTCGTGAGACCCAGTACTTC	CASSTRETQYF
TRBV6-5	.	TRBJ2-1	.	TGTGCCAGCAGTGATATGGAGGGGGATTACAATGAGCAGTTCTTC	CASSDMEGDYNEQFF
TRBV11-2	.	TRBJ2-1	.	TGTGCCAGCAAAGGGGGGCTCTTGGGAAATGAGCAGTTCTTC	CASKGGLLGNEQFF
TRBV28	.	TRBJ2-1	.	TGTGCCAGCAGTCCCCCGGGGCAGTATAAGGAGCAGTTCTTC	CASSPPGQYKEQFF
TRBV28	.	TRBJ1-2	.	TGTGCCAGCAGTCCCTCGGGTGCCTATGGCTACACCTTC	CASSPSGAYGYTF
TRBV5-4	.	TRBJ2-3	TRBD2	TGCGCCAGCAGCTTGGTGCTAGCGGGGGGACTCACAGATACGCAGTATTTT	CASSLVLAGGLTDTQYF
TRBV4-1	.	TRBJ1-5	.	TGCGCCAGCAGCCAACAAATAAATCAGCCCCAGCATTTT	CASSQQINQPQHF
TRBV7-8	.	TRBJ2-5	.	TGTGCCAGCTCACGAGGGGGGCAAGAGACCCAGTACTTC	CASSRGGQETQYF
TRBV20-1	.	TRBJ2-5	.	TGCAGTGCTAGAGATTCGATTGGGTTAGCATCAGAGACCCAGTACTTC	CSARDSIGLASETQYF
TRBV11-1	.	TRBJ1-1	.	TGTGCCAGCAGCTTAGCGATGGACACTGAAGCTTTCTTT	CASSLAMDTEAFF
TRBV5-1	.	TRBJ1-5	.	TGCGCCAGCAGCTCCCGCCCGTTCACGGATCAGCCCCAGCATTTT	CASSSRPFTDQPQHF
TRBV28	.	TRBJ1-2	.	TGTGCCAGCAGTTTTTTCCGGACAGCTAACTATGGCTACACCTTC	CASSFFRTANYGYTF
TRBV19	.	TRBJ2-3	TRBD2	TGTGCCAGTAGCCCAGCGGGGCTAAACACAGATACGCAGTATTTT	CASSPAGLNTDTQYF
TRBV20-1	.	TRBJ2-2	TRBD2	TGCAGTGCTAGAAAGGCTAGCGGGGGGCCCGGGGAGCTGTTTTTT	CSARKASGGPGELFF
TRBV10-3	.	TRBJ2-1	TRBD2	TGTGCCACCCTAGCGGGACCAGTGGGGAATGAGCAGTTCTTC	CATLAGPVGNEQFF
TRBV28	few	TRBJ1-2	.	TGTGCCAGCAGTCGTCCACACACTAACTATGGCTACACCTTC	CASSRPHTNYGYTF
TRBV7-9	.	TRBJ2-7	.	TGTGCCAGCAGCTTACTGGCGCACGAGCAGTACTTC	CASSLLAHEQYF
TRBV6-6	.	TRBJ2-7	.	TGTGCCAGCACAAAAGACAGGCCCTACGAGCAGTACTTC	CASTKDRPYEQYF
TRBV12-3/TRBV12-4	.	TRBJ1-1	.	TGTGCCAGCAGTTTAAGACAGGCCGACACTGAAGCTTTCTTT	CASSLRQADTEAFF
TRBV28	few	TRBJ1-5	.	TGTGCCAGCTATTCCCGGGAGGGCAATCAGCCCCAGCATTTT	CASYSREGNQPQHF
TRBV30	.	TRBJ2-5	.	TGTGCCTGGAGTGCGGACAGCGAAGAGACCCAGTACTTC	CAWSADSEETQYF
TRBV5-6	few	TRBJ2-7	.	TGTGCCAGCAGATTGGGCCTCTGTCCGCTTGATGACGAGCAGTACTTC	CASRLGLCPLDDEQYF